This is a list of T cell receptor beta chains from one sample in a study of identical twins. One entry per CDR3 protein, called by TCRdb with MiXCR from the 5' RACE reads. The table records hundreds of thousands of distinct CDR3 sequences, over 5% of them present only once. The sample consisted of naive T cells sorted from blood. Receptors originate from a man aged 18 to 29 in good health. Both conserved end residues are part of each CDR3. A D gene is named only where the DNA matches it firmly. A clone size is listed for some rows: how often the clone was seen (once, few, many), or a class if it is expanded.

d_call,j_call,v_call,clone_size,cdr3_nt,cdr3_aa
.,TRBJ2-1,TRBV12-3/TRBV12-4,many,TGTGCCAGCAGTTTAGGATTCTCCACCCAGTTCTTC,CASSLGFSTQFF
.,TRBJ2-1,TRBV5-6,many,TGTGCCAGCAGCAAGGGCTCGGAACTCCAGTTCTTC,CASSKGSELQFF
.,TRBJ2-7,TRBV15,many,TGTGCCACCAGCAGAGATATCTCCTACGAGCAGTACTTC,CATSRDISYEQYF
.,TRBJ2-3,TRBV29-1,many,TGCAGTGCTCGTGGGTTGGGAGATACGCAGTATTTT,CSARGLGDTQYF
.,TRBJ2-3,TRBV15,many,TGTGCCACCAGCAGTGGGGGGAGAAGCACAGATACGCAGTATTTT,CATSSGGRSTDTQYF
TRBD2,TRBJ2-1,TRBV12-3/TRBV12-4,many,TGTGCCAGCAGCCCAAGGGGACTAGCGCAAAATGAGCAGTTCTTC,CASSPRGLAQNEQFF
TRBD2,TRBJ2-3,TRBV20-1,.,TGCAGTGCTAGAAAGACTAGCGGGAGCACAGATACGCAGTATTTT,CSARKTSGSTDTQYF
.,TRBJ2-5,TRBV4-1,many,TGCGCCAGCAGCCTCGAAACATGGCAGGGCCGCGAGACCCAGTACTTC,CASSLETWQGRETQYF
.,TRBJ2-6,TRBV12-3/TRBV12-4,.,TGTGCCAGCTTACAGGGTTCTGGGGCCAACGTCCTGACTTTC,CASLQGSGANVLTF
TRBD2,TRBJ2-2,TRBV4-2,many,TGTGCCAGCAGCCCCCCGGGACTAGCGGGAGCATCCGGGGAGCTGTTTTTT,CASSPPGLAGASGELFF
.,TRBJ1-6,TRBV7-9,.,TGTGCCAGCAGCCGGGACGTGTGGAATTCACCCCTCCACTTT,CASSRDVWNSPLHF
TRBD2,TRBJ2-1,TRBV20-1,many,TGCAGTGCTAGAGTTATCGGACTAGCGGGGGTTCCGTACAATGAGCAGTTCTTC,CSARVIGLAGVPYNEQFF
TRBD1,TRBJ2-3,TRBV3-1,once,TGTGCCAGCAGCGGGACAGTCACAGATACGCAGTTTTTT,CASSGTVTDTQFF
TRBD2,TRBJ2-1,TRBV4-1,few,TGCGCCAGCAGCCAACTAGCGGGAGGGTTCAATGAGCAGTTCTTC,CASSQLAGGFNEQFF
.,TRBJ1-1,TRBV29-1,.,TGCAGCGTTGGGGAGGCGAGTTCGGCTTTCTTT,CSVGEASSAFF
TRBD2,TRBJ2-7,TRBV7-2,many,TGTGCCAGCAGCTTAGGGGCAAGCGGGAGAAATGACGAGCAGTACTTC,CASSLGASGRNDEQYF
.,TRBJ2-6,TRBV29-1,.,TGCAGCTTCCGGGACTTCACAGACGGGGCCAACGTCCTGACTTTC,CSFRDFTDGANVLTF
TRBD2,TRBJ2-7,TRBV7-2,many,TGTGCCAGCCAAGCGGGACCCTACGAGCAGTACTTC,CASQAGPYEQYF
TRBD1,TRBJ2-7,TRBV7-2,many,TGTGCCAGCAGCTTAGAAATTCGGGTAACAGGGGGCCTAGACTTC,CASSLEIRVTGGLDF
.,TRBJ1-1,TRBV12-3/TRBV12-4,many,TGTGCCAGCAGTTTTTCGACGATGAACACTGAAGCTTTCTTT,CASSFSTMNTEAFF
TRBD2,TRBJ2-7,TRBV10-3,few,TGTGCCATCAGTGAGTCGTGGGGACTAGCGGGAGTAGAGCAGTACTTC,CAISESWGLAGVEQYF
.,TRBJ1-2,TRBV12-3/TRBV12-4,few,TGTGCCAGCAGATACGGGGACCATCCTGCGCCCACCTTC,CASRYGDHPAPTF
.,TRBJ2-1,TRBV18,.,TGTGCCAGCTCACCAAAAGAATACAATGAGCAGTTCTTC,CASSPKEYNEQFF
.,TRBJ2-1,TRBV4-3,many,TGCGCCAGCAGCAGAGGGCCAAGCTCCTACAATGAGCAGTTCTTC,CASSRGPSSYNEQFF
.,TRBJ2-7,TRBV5-1,.,TGCGCCAGCAGCTTGGGTGGAAATGCCTACGAGCAGTACTTC,CASSLGGNAYEQYF
TRBD2,TRBJ2-4,TRBV6-2/TRBV6-3,few,TGTGCCAGCAGTTCCAACTCCGGGCGCTTCGGGGGGTTCCCCAAAAACATTCAGTACTTC,CASSSNSGRFGGFPKNIQYF
TRBD2,TRBJ2-1,TRBV2,few,TGTGCCAGCAGGACTAGCACCAGCAATGAGCAGTTCTTC,CASRTSTSNEQFF
TRBD2,TRBJ2-1,TRBV15,many,TGTGCCACCAGCAGATTAGCGGGTAGCTCCTACAATGAGCAGTTCTTC,CATSRLAGSSYNEQFF
.,TRBJ2-3,TRBV12-3/TRBV12-4,.,TGTGCCAGCAGTTTACCGCGACCTAGCACAGATACGCAGTATTTT,CASSLPRPSTDTQYF
TRBD2,TRBJ2-1,TRBV20-1,many,TGCAGTGCTGCTCCCCTGACTAGCGGCCCCTACAATGAGCAGTTCTTC,CSAAPLTSGPYNEQFF
.,TRBJ2-2,TRBV6-5,many,TGTGCCAGCAGTTACTATCCGGGAAACGGGGAGCTGTTTTTT,CASSYYPGNGELFF
.,TRBJ2-5,TRBV5-1,many,TGCGCCAGCCAGATCGGACAGCACCAAGAGACCCAGTACTTC,CASQIGQHQETQYF
TRBD2,TRBJ2-1,TRBV5-1,many,TGCGCCAGCGAAACTAGCGAGTACTACAATGAGCAGTTCTTC,CASETSEYYNEQFF
.,TRBJ2-1,TRBV7-3,.,TGTGCCAGCAGCACCCCAACGTCCGATAGGAATGAGCAGTTCTTC,CASSTPTSDRNEQFF
.,TRBJ2-2,TRBV2,few,TGTGCCAGCACCTCCTCGACGGGGAACACCGGGGAGCTGTTTTTT,CASTSSTGNTGELFF
.,TRBJ2-1,TRBV12-3/TRBV12-4,few,TGTGCCAGCAGGCCCCCGAGGCCCTACAATGAGCAGTTCTTC,CASRPPRPYNEQFF
.,TRBJ1-3,TRBV12-3/TRBV12-4,many,TGTGCCAGCAATACTGGCAGGGATGGAAACACCATATATTTT,CASNTGRDGNTIYF
TRBD1,TRBJ2-5,TRBV5-1,.,TGCGCCAGCAGCTTAGGGGGCCGTATGGTACAAGAGACCCAGTACTTC,CASSLGGRMVQETQYF
TRBD2,TRBJ2-5,TRBV12-3/TRBV12-4,many,TGTGCCAGCAGTAATGGACTAGCGGGAGCAGAGACCCAGTACTTC,CASSNGLAGAETQYF
.,TRBJ2-1,TRBV18,.,TGTGCCAGCTCACCCAGCAACAATGAGCAGTTCTTC,CASSPSNNEQFF
.,TRBJ2-6,TRBV7-8,.,TGTGCCAGCAGCTTAGAGGGGATAAGGTCTGGGGCCAACGTCCTGACTTTC,CASSLEGIRSGANVLTF
.,TRBJ1-2,TRBV20-1,many,TGCAGTGCTATCCAAGTTATGGACTACACCTTC,CSAIQVMDYTF
TRBD1,TRBJ1-5,TRBV12-3/TRBV12-4,many,TGTGCCAGCACCGGGACAGGTTGGAATCAGCCCCAGCATTTT,CASTGTGWNQPQHF
.,TRBJ2-3,TRBV29-1,many,TGCAGCGTTCAACCCCTAGGGAGCACAGATACGCAGTATTTT,CSVQPLGSTDTQYF
.,TRBJ2-2,TRBV25-1,.,TGTGCCAGCAGTGAGTCAGGGGACACCGGGGAGCTGTTTTTT,CASSESGDTGELFF
TRBD2,TRBJ2-7,TRBV3-1,.,TGTGCCAGCAGCCAGGGCGGGGGGACCTCCTACGAGCAGTACTTC,CASSQGGGTSYEQYF
.,TRBJ2-3,TRBV7-3,.,TGTGCCAGCAGCTTAGGGACCGTTCGACCTGGCGATACGCAGTATTTT,CASSLGTVRPGDTQYF
TRBD2,TRBJ2-1,TRBV12-5,many,TGTGCTAGTGGTCCTAGCGGGACCAGCGGGGACAATGAGCAGTTCTTC,CASGPSGTSGDNEQFF